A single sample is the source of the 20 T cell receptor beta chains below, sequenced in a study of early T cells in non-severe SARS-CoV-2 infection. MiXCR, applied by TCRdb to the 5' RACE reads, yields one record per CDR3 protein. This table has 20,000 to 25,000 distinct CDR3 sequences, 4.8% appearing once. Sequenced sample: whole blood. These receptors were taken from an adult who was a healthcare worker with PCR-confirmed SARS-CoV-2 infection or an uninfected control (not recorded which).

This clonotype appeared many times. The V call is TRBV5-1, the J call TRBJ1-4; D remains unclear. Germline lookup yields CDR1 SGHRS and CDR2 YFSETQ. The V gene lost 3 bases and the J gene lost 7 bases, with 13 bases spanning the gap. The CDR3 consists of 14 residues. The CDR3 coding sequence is TGCGCCAGCAGCTCGACGTGCTGTCGTGAAAAACTGTTTTTT. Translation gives CASSSTCCREKLFF.

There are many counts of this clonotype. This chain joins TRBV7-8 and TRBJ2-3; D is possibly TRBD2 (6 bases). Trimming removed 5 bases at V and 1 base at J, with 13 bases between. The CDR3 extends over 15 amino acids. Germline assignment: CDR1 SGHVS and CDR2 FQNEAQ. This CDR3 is CASSRDAGRTDTQYF. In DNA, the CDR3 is TGTGCCAGCAGCCGAGATGCGGGGCGCACAGATACGCAGTATTTT.

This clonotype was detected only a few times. CDR3 DNA sequence: TGTGCCAGCAAGGGAACAATACTCACAGATACGCAGTATTTT. Residues: CASKGTILTDTQYF. The chain employs TRBV6-5 and TRBJ2-3; the D is unclear. V was trimmed by 7 bases and J by 2 bases, leaving 13 bases between them. The germline CDR1 and CDR2 sequences are MNHEY and SVGAGI. CDR3 length: 14 amino acids.

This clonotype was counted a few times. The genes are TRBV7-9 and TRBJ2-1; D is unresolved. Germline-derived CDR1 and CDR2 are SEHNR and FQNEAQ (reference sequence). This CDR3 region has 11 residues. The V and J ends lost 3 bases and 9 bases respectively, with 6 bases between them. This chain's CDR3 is CASSLNREQFF. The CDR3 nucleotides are TGTGCCAGCAGCTTGAACCGTGAGCAGTTCTTC.

Here the CDR3 DNA reads TGCAGCGTTGACGGACTAGAAGAGACCCAGTACTTC. Its translation: CSVDGLEETQYF. The chain couples TRBV29-1 to TRBJ2-5; 7 bases fit TRBD2. The CDR3 covers 12 residues. Germline trimming cut 3 bases from V and 3 bases from J; bases unmatched to any gene: 1. Germline V CDR1 and CDR2: SQVTM, ANQGSEA. Filled out from reference TRBV29-1 and TRBJ2-5, the complete variable domain reads SAVISQKPSRDICQRGTSLTIQCQVDSQVTMMFWYRQQPGQSLTLIATANQGSEATYESGFVIDKFPISRPNLTFSTLTVSNMSPEDSSIYLCSVDGLEETQYFGPGTRLLVL.

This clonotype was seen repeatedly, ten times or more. The CDR3: CSVEVGGSYNEQFF. The CDR3, as DNA: TGCAGCGTTGAGGTCGGGGGCTCCTACAATGAGCAGTTCTTC. The V gene is TRBV29-1, the J gene TRBJ2-1; TRBD2 is a possible D gene (6 bases). The CDR3 is 14 residues long. From germline, CDR1 is SQVTM and CDR2 ANQGSEA. V was cut by 3 bases and J by 0 bases, with 9 bases left in between.

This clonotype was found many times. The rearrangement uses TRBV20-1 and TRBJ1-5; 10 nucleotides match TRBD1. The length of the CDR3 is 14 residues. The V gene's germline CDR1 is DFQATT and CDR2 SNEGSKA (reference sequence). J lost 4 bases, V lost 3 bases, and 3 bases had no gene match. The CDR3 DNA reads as TGCAGTGCTAGTCCGGGACAGGGGAATCAGCCCCAGCATTTT. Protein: CSASPGQGNQPQHF.

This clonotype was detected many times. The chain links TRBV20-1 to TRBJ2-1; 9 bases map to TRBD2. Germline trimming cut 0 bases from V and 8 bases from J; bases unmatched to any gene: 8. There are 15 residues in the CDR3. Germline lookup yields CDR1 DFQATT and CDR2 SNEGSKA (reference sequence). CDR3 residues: CSARDSRGGAYEQFF. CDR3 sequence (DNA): TGCAGTGCTAGAGATTCCCGCGGGGGGGCTTATGAGCAGTTCTTC.

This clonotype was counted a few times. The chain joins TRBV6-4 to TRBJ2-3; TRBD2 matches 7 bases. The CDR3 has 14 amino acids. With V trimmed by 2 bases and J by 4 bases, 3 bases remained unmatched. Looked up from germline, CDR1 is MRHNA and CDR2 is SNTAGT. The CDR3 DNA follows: TGTGCCAGCAGTGACAGAGCGGGATCAGATACGCAGTATTTT. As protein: CASSDRAGSDTQYF.

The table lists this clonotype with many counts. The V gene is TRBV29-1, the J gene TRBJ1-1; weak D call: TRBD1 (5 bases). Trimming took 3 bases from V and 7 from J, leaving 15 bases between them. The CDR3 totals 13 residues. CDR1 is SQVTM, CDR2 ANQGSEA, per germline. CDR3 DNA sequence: TGCAGCGTTGAGAGGGGAGGACGGGGTGAAGCTTTCTTT. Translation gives CSVERGGRGEAFF.

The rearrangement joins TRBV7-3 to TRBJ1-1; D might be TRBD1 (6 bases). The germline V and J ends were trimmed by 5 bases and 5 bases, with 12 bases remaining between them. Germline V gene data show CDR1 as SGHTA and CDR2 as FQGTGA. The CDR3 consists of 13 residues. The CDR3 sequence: CASSPTGSTEAFF. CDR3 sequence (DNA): TGTGCCAGCAGCCCGACAGGTTCGACTGAAGCTTTCTTT.

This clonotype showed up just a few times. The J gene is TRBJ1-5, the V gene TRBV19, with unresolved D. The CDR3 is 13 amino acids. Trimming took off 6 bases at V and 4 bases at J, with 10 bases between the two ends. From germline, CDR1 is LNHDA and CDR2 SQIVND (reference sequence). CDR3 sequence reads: CASRRALNQPQHF. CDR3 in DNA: TGTGCCAGTAGACGGGCCTTAAATCAGCCCCAGCATTTT. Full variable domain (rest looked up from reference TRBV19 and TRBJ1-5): DGGITQSPKYLFRKEGQNVTLSCEQNLNHDAMYWYRQDPGQGLRLIYYSQIVNDFQKGDIAEGYSVSREKKESFPLTVTSAQKNPTAFYLCASRRALNQPQHFGDGTRLSIL.

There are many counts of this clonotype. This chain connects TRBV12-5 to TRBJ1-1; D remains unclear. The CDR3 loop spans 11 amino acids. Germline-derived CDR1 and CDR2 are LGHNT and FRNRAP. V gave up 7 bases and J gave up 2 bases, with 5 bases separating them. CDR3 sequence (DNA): TGTGCTAGTGCCCTTAACACTGAAGCTTTCTTT. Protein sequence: CASALNTEAFF.

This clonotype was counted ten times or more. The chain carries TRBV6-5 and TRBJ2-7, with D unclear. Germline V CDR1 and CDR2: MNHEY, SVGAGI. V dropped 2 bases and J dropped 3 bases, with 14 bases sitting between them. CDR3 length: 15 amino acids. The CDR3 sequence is CASSYSPPGVYEQYF. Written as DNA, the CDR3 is TGTGCCAGCAGTTACAGCCCCCCAGGAGTCTACGAGCAGTACTTC.

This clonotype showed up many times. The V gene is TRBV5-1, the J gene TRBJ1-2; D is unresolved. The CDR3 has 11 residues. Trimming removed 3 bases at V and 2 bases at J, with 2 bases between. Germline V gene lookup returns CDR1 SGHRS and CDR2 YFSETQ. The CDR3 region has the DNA TGCGCCAGCAGCTCCAACTATGGCTACACCTTC. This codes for CASSSNYGYTF.

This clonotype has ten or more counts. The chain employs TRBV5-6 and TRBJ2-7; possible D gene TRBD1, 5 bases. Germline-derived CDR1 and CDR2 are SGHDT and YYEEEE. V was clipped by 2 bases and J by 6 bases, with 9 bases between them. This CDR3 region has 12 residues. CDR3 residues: CASSFQGREQYF. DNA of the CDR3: TGTGCCAGCAGCTTCCAGGGTCGCGAGCAGTACTTC.

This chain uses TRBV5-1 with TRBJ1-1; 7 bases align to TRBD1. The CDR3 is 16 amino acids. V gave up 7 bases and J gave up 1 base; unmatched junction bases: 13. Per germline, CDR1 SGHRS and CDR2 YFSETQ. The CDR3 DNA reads TGCGCCAGCTGTCCCCGAGGACAGGTGTCGAACACTGAAGCTTTCTTT. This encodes CASCPRGQVSNTEAFF.

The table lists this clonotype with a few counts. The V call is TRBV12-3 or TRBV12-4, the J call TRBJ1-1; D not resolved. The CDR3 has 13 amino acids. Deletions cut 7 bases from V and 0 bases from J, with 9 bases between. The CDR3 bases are TGTGCCAGCAAACCGGGATTGAACACTGAAGCTTTCTTT. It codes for CASKPGLNTEAFF.

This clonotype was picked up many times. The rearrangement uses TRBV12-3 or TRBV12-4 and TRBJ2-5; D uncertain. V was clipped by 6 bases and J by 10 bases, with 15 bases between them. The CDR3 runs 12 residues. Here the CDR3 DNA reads TGTGCCAGCAGCTCCCAAGGTGGTGGCCAGTACTTC. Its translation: CASSSQGGGQYF.

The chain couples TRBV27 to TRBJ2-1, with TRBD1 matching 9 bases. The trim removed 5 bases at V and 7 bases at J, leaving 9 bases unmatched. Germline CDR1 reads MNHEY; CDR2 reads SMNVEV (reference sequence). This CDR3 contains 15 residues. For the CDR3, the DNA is TGTGCCAGCAGTCTAGCCCGGGACAGGGAGAATGAGCAGTTCTTC. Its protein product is CASSLARDRENEQFF.